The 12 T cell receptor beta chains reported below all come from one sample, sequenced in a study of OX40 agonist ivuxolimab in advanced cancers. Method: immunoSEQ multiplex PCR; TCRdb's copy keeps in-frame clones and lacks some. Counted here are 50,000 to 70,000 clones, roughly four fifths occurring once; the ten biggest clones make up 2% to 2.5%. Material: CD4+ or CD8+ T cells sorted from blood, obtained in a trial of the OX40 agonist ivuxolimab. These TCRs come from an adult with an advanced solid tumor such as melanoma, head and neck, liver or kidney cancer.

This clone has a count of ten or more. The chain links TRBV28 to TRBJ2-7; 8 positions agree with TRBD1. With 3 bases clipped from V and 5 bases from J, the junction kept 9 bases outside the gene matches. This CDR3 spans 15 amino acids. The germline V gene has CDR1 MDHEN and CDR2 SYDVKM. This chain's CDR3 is CASSFPDRVRDEQYF. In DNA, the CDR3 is TGTGCCAGCAGTTTCCCGGACAGGGTTAGGGACGAGCAGTACTTC.

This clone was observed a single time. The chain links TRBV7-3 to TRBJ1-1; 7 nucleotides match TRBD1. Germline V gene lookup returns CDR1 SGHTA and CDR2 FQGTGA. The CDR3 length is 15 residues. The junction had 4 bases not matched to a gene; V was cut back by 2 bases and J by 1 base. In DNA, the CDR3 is TGTGCCAGCAGCTTATGGACAGGAAAGAACACTGAAGCTTTCTTT. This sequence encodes CASSLWTGKNTEAFF.

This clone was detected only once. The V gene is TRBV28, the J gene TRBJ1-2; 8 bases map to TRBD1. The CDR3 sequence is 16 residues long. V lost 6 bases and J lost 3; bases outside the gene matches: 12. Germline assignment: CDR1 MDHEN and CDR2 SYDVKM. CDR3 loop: CASSSPTGAPHYGYTF. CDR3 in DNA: TGTGCCAGCAGCTCCCCGACAGGGGCCCCTCACTATGGCTACACCTTC.

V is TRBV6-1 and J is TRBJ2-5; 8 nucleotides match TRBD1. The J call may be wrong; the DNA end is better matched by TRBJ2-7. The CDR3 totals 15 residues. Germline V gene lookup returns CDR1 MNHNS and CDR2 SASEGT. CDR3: CASSPSGTGGYEQYF. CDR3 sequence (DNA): TGTGCCAGCAGTCCCTCCGGGACAGGCGGCTACGAGCAGTACTTC.

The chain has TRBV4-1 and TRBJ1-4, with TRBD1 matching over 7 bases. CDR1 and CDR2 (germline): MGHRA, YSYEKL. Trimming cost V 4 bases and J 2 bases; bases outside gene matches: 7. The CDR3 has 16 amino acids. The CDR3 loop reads CASSLHVTGTNEKLFF. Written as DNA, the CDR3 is TGCGCCAGCAGCCTCCACGTGACAGGGACTAATGAAAAACTGTTTTTT.

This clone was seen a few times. The CDR3 protein is CASRRERVSGNTIYF. CDR3 in DNA: TGTGCCAGCAGGCGCGAGAGGGTTTCAGGAAACACCATATATTTT. This chain connects TRBV6-5 to TRBJ1-3; D is undetermined. Per germline, CDR1 MNHEY and CDR2 SVGAGI. V shed 6 bases and J shed 4 bases, with 16 bases lying between them. The length of the CDR3 is 15 residues.

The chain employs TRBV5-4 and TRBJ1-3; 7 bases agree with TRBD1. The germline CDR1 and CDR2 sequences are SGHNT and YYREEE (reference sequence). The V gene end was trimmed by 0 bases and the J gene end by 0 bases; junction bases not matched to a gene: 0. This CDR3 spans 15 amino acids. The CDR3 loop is CASSLDRGSGNTIYF. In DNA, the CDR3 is TGTGCCAGCAGCTTGGACAGGGGCTCTGGAAACACCATATATTTT.

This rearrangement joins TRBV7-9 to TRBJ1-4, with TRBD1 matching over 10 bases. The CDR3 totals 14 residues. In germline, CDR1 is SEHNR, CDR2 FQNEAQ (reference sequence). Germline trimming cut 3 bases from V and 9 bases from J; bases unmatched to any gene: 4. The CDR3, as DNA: TGTGCCAGCAGCTTTGGGACAGGGGTCAAAAAACTGTTTTTT. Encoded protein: CASSFGTGVKKLFF.

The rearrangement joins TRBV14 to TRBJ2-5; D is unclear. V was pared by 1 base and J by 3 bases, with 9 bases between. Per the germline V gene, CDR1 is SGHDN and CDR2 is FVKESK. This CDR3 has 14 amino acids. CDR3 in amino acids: CASSQATRKETQYF. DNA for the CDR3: TGTGCCAGCAGCCAAGCGACCAGGAAAGAGACCCAGTACTTC.

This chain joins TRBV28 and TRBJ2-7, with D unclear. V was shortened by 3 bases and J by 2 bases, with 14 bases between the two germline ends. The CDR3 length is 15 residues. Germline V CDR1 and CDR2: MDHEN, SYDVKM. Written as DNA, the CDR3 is TGTGCCAGCAGTTTCGGGCCCTTACCACCCTACGAGCAGTACTTC. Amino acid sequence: CASSFGPLPPYEQYF.

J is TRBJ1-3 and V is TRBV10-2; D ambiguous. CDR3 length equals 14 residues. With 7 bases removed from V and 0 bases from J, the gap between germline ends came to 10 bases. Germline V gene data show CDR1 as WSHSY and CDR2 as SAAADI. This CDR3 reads CASTGTISGNTIYF. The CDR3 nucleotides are TGCGCCAGCACGGGTACTATCTCTGGAAACACCATATATTTT.

CDR3 coding DNA: TGTGCCAGCAGTCCCCTCCAGGGAGGCGCCGGCTACACCTTC. It is translated as CASSPLQGGAGYTF. The chain carries TRBV27 and TRBJ1-2, with D maybe TRBD1 (5 bases). The CDR3 loop spans 14 amino acids. Deletions cut 5 bases from V and 8 bases from J, with 18 bases between. Germline V gene data show CDR1 as MNHEY and CDR2 as SMNVEV (reference sequence).